The T cell receptor (beta chain) described here comes from a study of blood T cell repertoires in COVID-19. Looking at the study overall: Both acute and convalescent COVID-19 samples were obtained from the United States, Italy and Spain. Sample material is recorded as cDNA or gDNA derived from T cells, B-cell-depleted T cells, or PBMCs.

Germline V gene data show CDR1 as LNHDA and CDR2 as SQIVND (reference sequence). This CDR3 region has 16 residues. The V end was cut by 4 bases, the J end by 0 bases, with 13 bases between. Some clones are missing from TCRdb's copy, which holds only in-frame ones; the method was immunoSEQ multiplex PCR. The sample records over 200,000 clones, approximately 83% being singletons. The study assigned cohorts using participant-reported clinical history. The recovered donors of Cohort 3 showed two negative PCRs, clearance, or symptom resolution. The chain couples TRBV19 to TRBJ2-1, with a tentative D call TRBD1 (5 bases). The TCR was taken from a woman aged 50 to 60 who had recovered from COVID-19. The sample comprised PBMCs or T cells enriched from blood (not recorded which). CDR3 in amino acids: CASSRGTGRSYNEQFF. The DNA for the CDR3 is TGTGCCAGTAGTAGGGGCACAGGTCGCTCCTACAATGAGCAGTTCTTC.